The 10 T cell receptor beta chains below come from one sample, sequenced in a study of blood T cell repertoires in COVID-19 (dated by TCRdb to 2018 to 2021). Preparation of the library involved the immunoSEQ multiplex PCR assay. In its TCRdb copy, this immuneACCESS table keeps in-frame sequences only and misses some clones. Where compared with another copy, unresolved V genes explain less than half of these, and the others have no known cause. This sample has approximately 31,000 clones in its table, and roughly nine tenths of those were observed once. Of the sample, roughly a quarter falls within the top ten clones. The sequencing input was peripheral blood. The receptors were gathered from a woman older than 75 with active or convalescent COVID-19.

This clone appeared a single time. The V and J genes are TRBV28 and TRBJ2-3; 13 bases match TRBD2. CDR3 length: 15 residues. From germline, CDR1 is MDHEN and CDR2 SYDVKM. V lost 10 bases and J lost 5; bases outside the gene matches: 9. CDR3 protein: CAIALAGGPRDTQYF. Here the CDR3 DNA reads TGTGCCATCGCACTAGCGGGGGGGCCTCGAGATACGCAGTATTTT.

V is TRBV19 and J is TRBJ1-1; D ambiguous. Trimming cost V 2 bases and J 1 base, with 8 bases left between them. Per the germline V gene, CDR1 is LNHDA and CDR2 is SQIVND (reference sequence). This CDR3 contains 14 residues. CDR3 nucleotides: TGTGCCAGTAGTATAAGCAACGCGAACACTGAAGCTTTCTTT. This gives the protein CASSISNANTEAFF.

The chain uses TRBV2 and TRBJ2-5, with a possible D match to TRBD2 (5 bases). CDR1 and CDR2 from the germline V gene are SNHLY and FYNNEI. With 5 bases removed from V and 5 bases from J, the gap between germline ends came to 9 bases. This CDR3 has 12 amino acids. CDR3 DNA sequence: TGTGCCAGCAGTCCGGGGATGGAGACCCAGTACTTC. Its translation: CASSPGMETQYF.

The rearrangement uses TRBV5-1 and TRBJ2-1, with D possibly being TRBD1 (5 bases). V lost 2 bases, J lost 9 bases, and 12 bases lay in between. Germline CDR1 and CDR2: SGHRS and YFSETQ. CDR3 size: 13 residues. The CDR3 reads CASSFLGAGEQFF. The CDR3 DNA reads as TGCGCCAGCAGCTTCCTAGGGGCTGGTGAGCAGTTCTTC.

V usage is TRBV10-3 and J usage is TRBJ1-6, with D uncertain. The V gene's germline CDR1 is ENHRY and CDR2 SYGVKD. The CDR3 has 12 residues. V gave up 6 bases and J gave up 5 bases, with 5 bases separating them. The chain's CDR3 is CAISRNNSPLHF. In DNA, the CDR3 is TGTGCCATCAGCCGTAATAATTCACCCCTCCACTTT.

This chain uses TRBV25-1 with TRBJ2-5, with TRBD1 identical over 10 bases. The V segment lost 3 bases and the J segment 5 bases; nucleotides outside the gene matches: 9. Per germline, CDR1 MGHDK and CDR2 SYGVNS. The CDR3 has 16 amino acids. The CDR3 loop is CASSDVGTGARETQYF. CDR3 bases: TGTGCCAGCAGTGATGTGGGGACAGGGGCGCGGGAGACCCAGTACTTC.

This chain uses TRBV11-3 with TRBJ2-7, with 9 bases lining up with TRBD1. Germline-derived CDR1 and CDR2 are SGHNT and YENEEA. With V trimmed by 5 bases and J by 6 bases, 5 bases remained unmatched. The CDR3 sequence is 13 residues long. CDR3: CASSQGQGGEQYF. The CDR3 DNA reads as TGTGCCAGCAGCCAGGGACAGGGAGGCGAGCAGTACTTC.

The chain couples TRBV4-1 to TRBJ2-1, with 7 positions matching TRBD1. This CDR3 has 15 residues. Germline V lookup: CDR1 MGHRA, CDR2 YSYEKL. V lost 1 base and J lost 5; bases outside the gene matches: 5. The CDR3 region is CASSQGGTANNEQFF. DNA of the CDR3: TGCGCCAGCAGCCAAGGGGGGACAGCCAACAATGAGCAGTTCTTC.

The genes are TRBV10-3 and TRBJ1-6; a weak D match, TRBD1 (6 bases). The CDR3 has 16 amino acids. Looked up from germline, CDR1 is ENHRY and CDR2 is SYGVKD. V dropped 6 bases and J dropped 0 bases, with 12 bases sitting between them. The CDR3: CAIRADRPSYNSPLHF. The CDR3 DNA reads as TGTGCCATCAGAGCAGACAGGCCCTCCTATAATTCACCCCTCCACTTT.

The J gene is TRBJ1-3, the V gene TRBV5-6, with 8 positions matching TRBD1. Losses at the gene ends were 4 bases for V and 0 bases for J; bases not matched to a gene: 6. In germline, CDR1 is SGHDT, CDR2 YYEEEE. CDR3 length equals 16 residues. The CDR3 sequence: CASSASGGISGNTIYF. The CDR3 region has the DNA TGTGCCAGCAGCGCCTCAGGGGGCATCTCTGGAAACACCATATATTTT.